This T cell receptor beta chain stems from a study of blood T cell repertoires in COVID-19. Study at large: Material from acute and convalescent COVID-19 was sourced from the United States, Italy and Spain. T cells, B-cell-depleted T cells, or PBMCs supplied cDNA or gDNA.

The V gene's germline CDR1 is LGHDT and CDR2 YNNKEL (reference sequence). The CDR3 spans 13 residues. V was cut by 4 bases and J by 6 bases, with 10 bases left in between. Authors' processing steps: Amplifying reference gene primers gave estimates of nucleated cell counts. Profiling relied on immunoSEQ multiplex PCR, and the TCRdb table lists in-frame clones only, not all of them. The V and J calls and clone size are taken from that table; D and trimming were inferred from the DNA. The sample consists of over 20,000 clones, roughly 84% of them appearing once. The J gene is TRBJ2-1, the V gene TRBV3-1 (or the pseudogene TRBV3-2); D may be TRBD2 (5 bases). Sequencing input: peripheral blood. This sequence was found in a human donor in a cohort sampled during active COVID-19. The donor label of this sample is uncertain. The CDR3 protein is CASSLSGVNEQFF. The CDR3 region has the DNA TGTGCCAGCAGCCTGTCCGGGGTCAATGAGCAGTTCTTC.